This T cell receptor beta chain comes out of a study of T cell responses to AZD1222 COVID-19 vaccine. About the research overall: Second-dose timings of about 4 or about 12 weeks were pooled. Study conclusions and caveats: Among AZD1222 vaccinees, only six were seropositive at baseline.

This CDR3 has 14 amino acids. CDR1 and CDR2 (germline): SGHNT, YYREEE (reference sequence). V dropped 4 bases and J dropped 1 base, with 8 bases sitting between them. About this clone itself: Its antigen is as yet unknown.

Clones were sequenced by immunoSEQ multiplex PCR, and TCRdb holds only the in-frame ones, with some missing. This repertoire shows fewer than 150,000 clones, over 75% found once; its top ten account for approximately 4.8%. The receptor was derived from an adult in good health. The sample in question was peripheral blood, obtained on day 0 of AZD1222 vaccination. The chain employs TRBV5-4 and TRBJ1-4; D is ambiguous. DNA of the CDR3: TGTGCCAGCAGCCCGACAAAAACTAATGAAAAACTGTTTTTT. Translating it yields CASSPTKTNEKLFF.